What follows are 5 T cell receptor beta chains derived from one specimen sequenced in a study of blood T cell repertoires in COVID-19. Sequenced by immunoSEQ multiplex PCR; TCRdb stores in-frame clones only, minus some. The repertoire includes more than 250,000 clones, approximately 90% of them detected once, and 5.5% to 8% sits in the top ten. The sequencing sample was made of peripheral blood. All receptors derive from a woman between 50 and 59 years old with COVID-19, enrolled during active disease.

The V and J genes are TRBV19 and TRBJ1-1, with D possibly being TRBD1 (6 bases). Trimming shortened V by 0 bases and J by 4 bases, and 12 bases separated the two germline ends. Germline CDR1 LNHDA, CDR2 SQIVND (reference sequence). The CDR3 contains 15 residues. The CDR3 region is CASSIDAGVVTEAFF. CDR3 bases: TGTGCCAGTAGTATAGATGCAGGGGTAGTCACTGAAGCTTTCTTT.

The rearrangement joins TRBV7-9 to TRBJ2-7; 10 bases are a match to TRBD2. Germline values: CDR1 SEHNR, CDR2 FQNEAQ (reference sequence). V shed 5 bases and J 5 bases; nucleotides not matched to a gene: 6. This CDR3 region has 14 residues. The CDR3, as DNA: TGTGCCAGCAGCCCCCCTAGCGGGAGCCACGAGCAGTACTTC. Encoded protein: CASSPPSGSHEQYF. Supplemented by reference TRBV7-9 and TRBJ2-7, the full variable domain reads DTGVSQNPRHKITKRGQNVTFRCDPISEHNRLYWYRQTLGQGPEFLTYFQNEAQLEKSRLLSDRFSAERPKGSFSTLEIQRTEQGDSAMYLCASSPPSGSHEQYFGPGTRLTVT.

The rearrangement uses TRBV3-1 (or the pseudogene TRBV3-2) and TRBJ2-1; D gene unclear. Germline lookup yields CDR1 LGHDT and CDR2 YNNKEL (reference sequence). The CDR3 extends over 15 amino acids. V was pared by 0 bases and J by 4 bases, with 10 bases between. The CDR3 is CASSQDLGHYNEQFF. CDR3 coding DNA: TGTGCCAGCAGCCAAGATCTGGGCCATTACAATGAGCAGTTCTTC.

This sequence joins TRBV7-9 and TRBJ2-2, with TRBD2 matching over 9 bases. CDR1 SEHNR and CDR2 FQNEAQ come from the germline V gene (reference sequence). There are 15 residues in the CDR3. J lost 3 bases, V lost 7 bases, and 6 bases had no gene match. The chain's CDR3 is CASNMERGDTGELFF. The DNA of the CDR3 is TGTGCCAGCAACATGGAGCGGGGGGACACCGGGGAGCTGTTTTTT. The entire variable domain, with the rest obtained from reference TRBV7-9 and TRBJ2-2, is as follows: DTGVSQNPRHKITKRGQNVTFRCDPISEHNRLYWYRQTLGQGPEFLTYFQNEAQLEKSRLLSDRFSAERPKGSFSTLEIQRTEQGDSAMYLCASNMERGDTGELFFGEGSRLTVL.

The CDR3 DNA reads as TGTGCCAGCTCAGGGACAGGGGCCAATCAGCCCCAGCATTTT. It specifies CASSGTGANQPQHF. The rearrangement links TRBV18 to TRBJ1-5, with 10 bases aligning to TRBD1. The junction had 1 base not matched to a gene; V was cut back by 5 bases and J by 3 bases. Germline loops: CDR1 KGHSH, CDR2 LQKENI. There are 14 residues in the CDR3.